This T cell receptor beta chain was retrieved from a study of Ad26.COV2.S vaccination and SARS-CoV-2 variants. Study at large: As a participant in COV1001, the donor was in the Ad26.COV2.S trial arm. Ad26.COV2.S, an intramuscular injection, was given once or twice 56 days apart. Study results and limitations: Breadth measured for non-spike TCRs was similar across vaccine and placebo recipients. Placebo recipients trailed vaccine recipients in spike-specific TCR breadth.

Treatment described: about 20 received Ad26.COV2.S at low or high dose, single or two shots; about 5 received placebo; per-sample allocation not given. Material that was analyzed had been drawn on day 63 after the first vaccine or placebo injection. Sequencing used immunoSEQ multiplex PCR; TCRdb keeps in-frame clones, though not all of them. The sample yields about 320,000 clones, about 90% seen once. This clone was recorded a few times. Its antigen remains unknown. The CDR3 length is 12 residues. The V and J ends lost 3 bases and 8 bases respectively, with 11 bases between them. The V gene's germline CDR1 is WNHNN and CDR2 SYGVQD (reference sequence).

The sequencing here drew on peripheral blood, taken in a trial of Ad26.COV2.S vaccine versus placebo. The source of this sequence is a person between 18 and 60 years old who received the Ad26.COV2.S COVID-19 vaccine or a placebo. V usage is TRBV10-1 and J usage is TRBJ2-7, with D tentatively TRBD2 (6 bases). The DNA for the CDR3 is TGCGCCAGCAGTGACTCGGGGAGGAAGCAGTACTTC. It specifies CASSDSGRKQYF.